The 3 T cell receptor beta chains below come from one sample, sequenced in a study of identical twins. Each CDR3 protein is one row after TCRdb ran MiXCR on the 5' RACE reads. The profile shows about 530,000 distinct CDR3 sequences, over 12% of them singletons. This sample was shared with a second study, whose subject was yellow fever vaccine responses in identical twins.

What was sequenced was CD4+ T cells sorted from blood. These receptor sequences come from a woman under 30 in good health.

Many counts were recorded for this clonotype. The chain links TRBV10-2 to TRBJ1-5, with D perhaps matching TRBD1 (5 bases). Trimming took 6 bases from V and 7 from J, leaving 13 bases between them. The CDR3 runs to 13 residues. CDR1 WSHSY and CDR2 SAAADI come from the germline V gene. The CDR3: CASSTRVGQPQHF. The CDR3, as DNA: TGCGCCAGCAGCACCAGGGTGGGACAGCCCCAGCATTTT.

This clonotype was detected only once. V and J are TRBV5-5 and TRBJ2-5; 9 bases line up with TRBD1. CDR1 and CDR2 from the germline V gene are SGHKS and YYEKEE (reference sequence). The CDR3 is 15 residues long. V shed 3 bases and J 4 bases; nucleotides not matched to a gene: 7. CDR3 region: CASSSNRGPGETQYF. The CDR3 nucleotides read TGTGCCAGCAGCTCGAACAGGGGGCCGGGAGAGACCCAGTACTTC. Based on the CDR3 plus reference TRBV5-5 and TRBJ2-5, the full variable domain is DAGVTQSPTHLIKTRGQQVTLRCSPISGHKSVSWYQQVLGQGPQFIFQYYEKEERGRGNFPDRFSARQFPNYSSELNVNALLLGDSALYLCASSSNRGPGETQYFGPGTRLLVL.

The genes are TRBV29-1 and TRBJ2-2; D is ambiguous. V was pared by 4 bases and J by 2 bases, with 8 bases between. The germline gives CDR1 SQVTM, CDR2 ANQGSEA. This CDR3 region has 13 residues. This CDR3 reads CSVVQANTGELFF. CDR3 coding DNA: TGCAGCGTTGTTCAAGCCAACACCGGGGAGCTGTTTTTT.